The source of this T cell receptor (beta chain) is a study of T-cell memory formation after mild COVID-19. TCRdb re-analysed the 5' RACE reads in MiXCR, keeping a single row per CDR3 protein. The table includes 210,000 or so distinct CDR3 sequences, approximately 30% detected once. A note on this clonotype: What it binds is not known.

Study-level points and caveats: Proof of SARS-CoV-2 specificity was absent for the second-wave clones that crested on day 37.

This clonotype was obtained from an adult woman who had mild COVID-19 (a few samples of this study predate the infection). Cell type and time point are not known. The sample comprised PBMCs or a T cell subset sorted from them (not recorded which).

The CDR3 sequence is CASSGNGLSEQFF. The CDR3 nucleotides read TGTGCCAGCAGCGGCAACGGACTGTCCGAGCAGTTCTTC. V usage is TRBV3-1 and J usage is TRBJ2-1; D is perhaps TRBD2 (5 bases). The CDR3 contains 13 residues. The ends were cut back, 5 bases at V and 10 bases at J, with 15 bases in the middle. CDR1 LGHDT and CDR2 YNNKEL come from the germline V gene (reference sequence).